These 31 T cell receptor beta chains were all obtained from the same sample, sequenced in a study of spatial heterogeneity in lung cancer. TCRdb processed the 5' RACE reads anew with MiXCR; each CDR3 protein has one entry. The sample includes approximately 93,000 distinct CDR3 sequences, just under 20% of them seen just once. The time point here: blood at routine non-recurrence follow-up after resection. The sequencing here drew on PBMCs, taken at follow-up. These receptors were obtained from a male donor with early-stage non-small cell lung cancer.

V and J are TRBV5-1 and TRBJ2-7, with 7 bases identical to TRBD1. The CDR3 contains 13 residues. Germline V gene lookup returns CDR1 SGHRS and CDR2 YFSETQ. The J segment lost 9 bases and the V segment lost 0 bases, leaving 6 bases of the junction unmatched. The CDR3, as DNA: TGCGCCAGCAGCTTGGAGGGGGCAGGGTCGCAGTACGTC. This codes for CASSLEGAGSQYV.

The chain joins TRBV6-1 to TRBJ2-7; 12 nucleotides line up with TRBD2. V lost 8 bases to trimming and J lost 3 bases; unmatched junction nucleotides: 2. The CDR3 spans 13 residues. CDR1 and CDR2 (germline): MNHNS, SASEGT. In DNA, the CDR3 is TGTGCCAGCGGGACTAGCGGGTTCTACGAGCAGTACTTC. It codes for CASGTSGFYEQYF.

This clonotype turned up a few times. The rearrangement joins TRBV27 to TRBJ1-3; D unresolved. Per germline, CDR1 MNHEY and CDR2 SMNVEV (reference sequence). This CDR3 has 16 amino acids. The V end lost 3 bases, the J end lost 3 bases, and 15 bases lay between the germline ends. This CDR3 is CASSLKGGNIGNTIYF. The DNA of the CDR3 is TGTGCCAGCAGTTTGAAGGGAGGGAACATTGGAAACACCATATATTTT.

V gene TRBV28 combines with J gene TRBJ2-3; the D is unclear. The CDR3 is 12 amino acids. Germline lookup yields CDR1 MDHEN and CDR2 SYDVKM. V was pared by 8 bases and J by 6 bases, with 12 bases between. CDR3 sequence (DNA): TGTGCCAGCGCCACTAATGGGGATACGCAGTATTTT. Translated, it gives CASATNGDTQYF.

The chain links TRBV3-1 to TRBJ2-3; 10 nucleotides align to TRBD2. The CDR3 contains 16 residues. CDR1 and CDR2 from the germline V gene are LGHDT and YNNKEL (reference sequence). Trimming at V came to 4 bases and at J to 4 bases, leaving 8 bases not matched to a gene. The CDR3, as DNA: TGTGCCAGCAGCCCCGCAGCGGGAGGGCCCGCAGATACGCAGTATTTT. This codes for CASSPAAGGPADTQYF.

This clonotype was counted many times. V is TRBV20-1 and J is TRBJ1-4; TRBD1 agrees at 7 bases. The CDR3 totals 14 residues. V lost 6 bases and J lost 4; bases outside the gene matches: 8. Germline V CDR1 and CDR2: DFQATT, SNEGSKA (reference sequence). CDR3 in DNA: TGCAGTGCGTCGAACAGGGGTTTTAATGAAAAACTGTTTTTT. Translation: CSASNRGFNEKLFF.

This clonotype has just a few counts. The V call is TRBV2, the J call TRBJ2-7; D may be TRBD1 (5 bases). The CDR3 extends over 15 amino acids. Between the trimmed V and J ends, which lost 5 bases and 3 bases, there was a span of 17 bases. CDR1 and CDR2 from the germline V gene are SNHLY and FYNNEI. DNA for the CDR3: TGTGCCAGCAGTAAAGAGTCCGACAGTTACTACGAGCAGTACTTC. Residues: CASSKESDSYYEQYF.

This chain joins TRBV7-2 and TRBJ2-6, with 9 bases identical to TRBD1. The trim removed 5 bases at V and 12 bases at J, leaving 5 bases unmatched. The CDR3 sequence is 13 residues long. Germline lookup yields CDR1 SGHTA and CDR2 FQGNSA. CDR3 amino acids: CASSLGTGSVLTF. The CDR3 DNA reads TGTGCCAGCAGCCTAGGGACAGGGAGCGTCCTGACTTTC.

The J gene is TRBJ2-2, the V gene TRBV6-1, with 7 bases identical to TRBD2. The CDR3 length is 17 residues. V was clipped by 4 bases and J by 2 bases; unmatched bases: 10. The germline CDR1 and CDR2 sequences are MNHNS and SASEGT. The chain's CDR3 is CASSASSGTFNTGELFF. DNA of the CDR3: TGTGCCAGCAGTGCCTCCAGCGGGACCTTCAACACCGGGGAGCTGTTTTTT.

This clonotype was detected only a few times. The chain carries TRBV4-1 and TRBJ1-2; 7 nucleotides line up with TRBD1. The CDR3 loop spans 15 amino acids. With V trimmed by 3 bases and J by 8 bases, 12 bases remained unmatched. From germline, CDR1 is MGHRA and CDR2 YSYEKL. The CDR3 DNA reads TGCGCCAGCAGCCACCCTGCGAGACAGGGCGGGGGCTACACCTTC. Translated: CASSHPARQGGGYTF.

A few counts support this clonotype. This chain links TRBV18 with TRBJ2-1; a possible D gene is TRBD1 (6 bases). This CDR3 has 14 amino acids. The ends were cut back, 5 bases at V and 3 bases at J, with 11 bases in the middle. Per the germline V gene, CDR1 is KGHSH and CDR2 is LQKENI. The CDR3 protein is CASSSDRSYNEQFF. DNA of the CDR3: TGTGCCAGCTCATCGGACAGAAGCTACAATGAGCAGTTCTTC.

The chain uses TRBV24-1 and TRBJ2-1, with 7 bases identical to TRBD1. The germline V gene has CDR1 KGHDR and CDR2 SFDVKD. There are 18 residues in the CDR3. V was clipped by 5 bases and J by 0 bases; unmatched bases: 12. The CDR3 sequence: CATSAGQQDTSSYNEQFF. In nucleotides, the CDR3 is TGTGCCACCAGTGCGGGACAGCAAGACACCAGCTCCTACAATGAGCAGTTCTTC.

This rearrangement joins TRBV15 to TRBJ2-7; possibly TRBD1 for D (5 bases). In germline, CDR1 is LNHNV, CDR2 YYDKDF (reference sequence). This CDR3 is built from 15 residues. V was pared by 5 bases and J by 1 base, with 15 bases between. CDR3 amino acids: CATSRTKTVSYEQYF. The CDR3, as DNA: TGTGCCACCAGCCGTACGAAGACAGTTTCCTACGAGCAGTACTTC.

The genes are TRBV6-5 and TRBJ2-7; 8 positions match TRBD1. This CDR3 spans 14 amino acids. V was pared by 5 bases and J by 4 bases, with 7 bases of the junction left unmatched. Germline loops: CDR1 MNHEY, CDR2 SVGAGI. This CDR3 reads CASSRRTGSYEQYV. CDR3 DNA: TGTGCCAGCAGTCGGCGGACAGGGAGTTACGAGCAGTACGTC.

The CDR3 DNA reads TGTGCCAGCATAAAAAACACTGAAGCTTTCTTT. Its protein is CASIKNTEAFF. The chain links TRBV6-1 to TRBJ1-1; D gene ambiguous. V lost 7 bases and J 2 bases, leaving 5 bases between the germline ends. The CDR3 loop spans 11 amino acids. Germline V gene data show CDR1 as MNHNS and CDR2 as SASEGT.

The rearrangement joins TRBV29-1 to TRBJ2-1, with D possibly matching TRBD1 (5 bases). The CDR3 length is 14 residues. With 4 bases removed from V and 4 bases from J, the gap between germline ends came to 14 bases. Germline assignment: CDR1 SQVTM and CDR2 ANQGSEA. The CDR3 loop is CSVVGDREYNEQFF. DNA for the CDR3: TGCAGCGTTGTTGGAGACAGAGAGTACAATGAGCAGTTCTTC.

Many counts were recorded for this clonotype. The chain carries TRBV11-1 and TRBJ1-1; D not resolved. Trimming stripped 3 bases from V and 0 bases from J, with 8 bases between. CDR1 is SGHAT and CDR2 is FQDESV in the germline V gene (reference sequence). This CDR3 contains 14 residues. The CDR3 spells CASSFGAMNTEAFF. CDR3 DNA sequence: TGTGCCAGCAGCTTTGGAGCGATGAACACTGAAGCTTTCTTT.

The CDR3 here is CAWSLASGLVSDTQYF. CDR3 sequence (DNA): TGTGCCTGGAGCCTAGCCTCGGGACTAGTTTCAGATACGCAGTATTTT. The gene calls are TRBV30 and TRBJ2-3, with 8 bases matching TRBD2. The length of the CDR3 is 16 residues. Germline lookup yields CDR1 GTSNPN and CDR2 SVGIG (reference sequence). V lost 3 bases, J lost 4 bases, and 12 bases stayed unmatched.

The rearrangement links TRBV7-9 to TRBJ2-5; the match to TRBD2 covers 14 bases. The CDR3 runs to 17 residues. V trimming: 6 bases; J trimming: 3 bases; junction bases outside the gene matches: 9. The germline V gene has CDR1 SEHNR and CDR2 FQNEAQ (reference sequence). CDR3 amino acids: CASSRSGLAGAKETQYF. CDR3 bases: TGTGCCAGCAGTCGATCGGGACTAGCGGGAGCGAAAGAGACCCAGTACTTC.

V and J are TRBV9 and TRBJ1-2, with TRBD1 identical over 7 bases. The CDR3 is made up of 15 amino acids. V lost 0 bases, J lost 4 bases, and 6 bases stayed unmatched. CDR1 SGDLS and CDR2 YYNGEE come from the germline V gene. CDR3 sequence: CASSVGGQTGYGYTF. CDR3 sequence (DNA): TGTGCCAGCAGCGTAGGGGGACAGACAGGCTATGGCTACACCTTC.

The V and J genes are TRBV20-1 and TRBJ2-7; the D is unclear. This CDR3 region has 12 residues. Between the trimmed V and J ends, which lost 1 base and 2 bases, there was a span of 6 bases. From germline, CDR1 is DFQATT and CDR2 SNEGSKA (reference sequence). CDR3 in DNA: TGCAGTGCTAGAGGGGCTACCTACGAGCAGTACTTC. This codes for CSARGATYEQYF.

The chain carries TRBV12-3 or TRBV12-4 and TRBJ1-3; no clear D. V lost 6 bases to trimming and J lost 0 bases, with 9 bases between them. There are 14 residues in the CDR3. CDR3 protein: CASRPRSSGNTIYF. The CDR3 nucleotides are TGTGCCAGCAGGCCTCGTAGCTCTGGAAACACCATATATTTT.

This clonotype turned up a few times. The CDR3 is CAGQGLGEQFF. For the CDR3, the DNA is TGTGCCGGTCAGGGTTTGGGTGAGCAGTTCTTC. The chain is built from TRBV30 and TRBJ2-1; D is possibly TRBD1 (5 bases). The CDR3 loop spans 11 amino acids. CDR1 GTSNPN and CDR2 SVGIG come from the germline V gene (reference sequence). The V end was cut by 8 bases, the J end by 9 bases, with 14 bases between. Combining the CDR3 with reference TRBV30 and TRBJ2-1 gives the whole variable domain SQTIHQWPATLVQPVGSPLSLECTVEGTSNPNLYWYRQAAGRGLQLLFYSVGIGQISSEVPQNLSASRPQDRQFILSSKKLLLSDSGFYLCAGQGLGEQFFGPGTRLTVL.

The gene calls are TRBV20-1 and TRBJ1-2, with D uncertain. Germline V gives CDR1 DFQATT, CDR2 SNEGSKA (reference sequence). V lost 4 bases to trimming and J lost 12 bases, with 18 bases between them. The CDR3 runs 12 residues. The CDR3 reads CSAKSQSAAHTF. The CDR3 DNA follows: TGCAGTGCTAAAAGTCAGTCGGCCGCCCACACCTTC.

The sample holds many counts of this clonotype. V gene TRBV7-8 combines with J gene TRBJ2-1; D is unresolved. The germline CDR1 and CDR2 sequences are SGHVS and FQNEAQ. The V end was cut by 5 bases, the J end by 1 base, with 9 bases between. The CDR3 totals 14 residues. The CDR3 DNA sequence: TGTGCCAGCAGCCCCACCGGGTCCTACAATGAGCAGTTCTTC. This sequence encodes CASSPTGSYNEQFF. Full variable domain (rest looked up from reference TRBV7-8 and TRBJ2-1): GAGVSQSPRYKVAKRGQDVALRCDPISGHVSLFWYQQALGQGPEFLTYFQNEAQLDKSGLPSDRFFAERPEGSVSTLKIQRTQQEDSAVYLCASSPTGSYNEQFFGPGTRLTVL.

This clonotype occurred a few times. CDR3 DNA: TGTGCCAGCAGAGACGACAGACGCAATGAAAAACTGTTTTTT. Translating it yields CASRDDRRNEKLFF. V and J are TRBV28 and TRBJ1-4, with D possibly TRBD1 on 5 matching bases. The CDR3 is 14 residues long. The V end lost 6 bases, the J end lost 5 bases, and 13 bases lay between the germline ends. The germline gives CDR1 MDHEN, CDR2 SYDVKM.

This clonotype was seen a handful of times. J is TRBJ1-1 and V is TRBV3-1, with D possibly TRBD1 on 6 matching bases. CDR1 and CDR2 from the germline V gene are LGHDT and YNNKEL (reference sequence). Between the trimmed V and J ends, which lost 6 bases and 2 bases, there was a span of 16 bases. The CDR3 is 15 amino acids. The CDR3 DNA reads TGTGCCAGCAGAGACCAGAGGGGGTACAACACTGAAGCTTTCTTT. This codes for CASRDQRGYNTEAFF. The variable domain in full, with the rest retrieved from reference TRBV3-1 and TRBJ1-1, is DTAVSQTPKYLVTQMGNDKSIKCEQNLGHDTMYWYKQDSKKFLKIMFSYNNKELIINETVPNRFSPKSPDKAHLNLHINSLELGDSAVYFCASRDQRGYNTEAFFGQGTRLTVV.

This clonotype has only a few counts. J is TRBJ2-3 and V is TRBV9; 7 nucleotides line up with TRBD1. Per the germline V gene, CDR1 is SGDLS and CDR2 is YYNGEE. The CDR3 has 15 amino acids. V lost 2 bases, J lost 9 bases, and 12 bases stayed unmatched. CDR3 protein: CASSVTGANLQTQYF. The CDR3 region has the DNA TGTGCCAGCAGCGTCACAGGGGCCAACCTCCAAACGCAGTATTTT.

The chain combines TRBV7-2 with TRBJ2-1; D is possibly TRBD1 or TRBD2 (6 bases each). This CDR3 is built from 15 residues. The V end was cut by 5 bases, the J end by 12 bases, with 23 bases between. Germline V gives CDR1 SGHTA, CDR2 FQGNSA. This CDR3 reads CASSPNVGGQEVQFF. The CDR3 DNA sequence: TGTGCCAGCAGCCCCAACGTCGGGGGCCAGGAGGTGCAGTTCTTC.

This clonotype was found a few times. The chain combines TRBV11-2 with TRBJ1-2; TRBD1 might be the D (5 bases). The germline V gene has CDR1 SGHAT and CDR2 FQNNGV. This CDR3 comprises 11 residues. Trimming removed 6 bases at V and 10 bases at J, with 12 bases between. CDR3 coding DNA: TGTGCCAGCAGTGCAGGGTCTTCCTACACCTTC. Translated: CASSAGSSYTF.

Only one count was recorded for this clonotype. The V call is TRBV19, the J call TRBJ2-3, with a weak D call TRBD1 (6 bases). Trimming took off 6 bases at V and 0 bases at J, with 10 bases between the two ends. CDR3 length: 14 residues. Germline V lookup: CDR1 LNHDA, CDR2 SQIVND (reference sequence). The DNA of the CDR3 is TGTGCCAGTAGATTGACAGGAAGCACAGATACGCAGTATTTT. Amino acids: CASRLTGSTDTQYF. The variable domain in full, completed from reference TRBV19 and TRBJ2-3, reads DGGITQSPKYLFRKEGQNVTLSCEQNLNHDAMYWYRQDPGQGLRLIYYSQIVNDFQKGDIAEGYSVSREKKESFPLTVTSAQKNPTAFYLCASRLTGSTDTQYFGPGTRLTVL.